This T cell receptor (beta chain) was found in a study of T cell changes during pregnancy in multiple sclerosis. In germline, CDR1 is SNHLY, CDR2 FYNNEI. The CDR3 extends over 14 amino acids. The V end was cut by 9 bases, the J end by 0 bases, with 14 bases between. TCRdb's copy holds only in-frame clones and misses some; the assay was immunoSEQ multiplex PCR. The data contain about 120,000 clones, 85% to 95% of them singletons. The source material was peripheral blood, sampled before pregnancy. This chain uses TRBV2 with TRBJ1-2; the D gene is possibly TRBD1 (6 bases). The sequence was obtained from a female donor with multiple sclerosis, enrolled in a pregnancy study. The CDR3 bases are TGTGCCAGAGGGGGGGCGGGGTCTAACTATGGCTACACCTTC. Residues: CARGGAGSNYGYTF.